This TCR beta chain was captured by sequencing in a study of beta chain features in type 1 diabetes. In regard to this clone: The antigen is unknown.

Study-wide points: VDJ junctions sequenced from type 1 diabetes patients showed fewer insertions and more deletions. Sequencing from cDNA could over-represent high-TCR-expressing cells. Moderate yet significant TCRB CDR3 shortening was seen in Type 1 diabetes patients in all four CD4+ subsets.

The entirety of the isolated RNA underwent reverse transcription, so expressed TCRB transcripts were sequenced. Only in-frame clones appear in the TCRdb table, and some are missing; sequencing was by immunoSEQ multiplex PCR. In the table there are 250,000 to 300,000 clones, roughly an eighth of which are singletons. The sequence was collected from a young man with type 1 diabetes. The sample consisted of naive CD4+ T cells from blood.

In nucleotides, the CDR3 is TGTGCCACCAGCAGAGACTTCGGCGGGAGGGCGCAGTTCTTC. Translated, it gives CATSRDFGGRAQFF. This chain connects TRBV15 to TRBJ2-1, with 9 bases aligning to TRBD2. V gave up 0 bases and J gave up 12 bases; unmatched junction bases: 6. CDR3 length: 14 amino acids. Germline V lookup: CDR1 LNHNV, CDR2 YYDKDF (reference sequence).